The 3 T cell receptor beta chains reported below all come from one sample, sequenced in a study of blood T cell repertoires in COVID-19. Measured with immunoSEQ multiplex PCR; TCRdb has only the in-frame clones, and not every one. The repertoire holds about 200,000 clones, with approximately 90% as singletons. What was sequenced was PBMCs or T cells enriched from blood (not recorded which). These receptors came from a young man who had recovered from COVID-19.

This chain connects TRBV28 to TRBJ1-1; 8 bases are shared with TRBD1. The V segment lost 1 base and the J segment 1 base; nucleotides outside the gene matches: 5. CDR3 length: 16 amino acids. The germline gives CDR1 MDHEN, CDR2 SYDVKM. For the CDR3, the DNA is TGTGCCAGCAGTTTATCAGGGGGCGGGAAGAACACTGAAGCTTTCTTT. Translating gives CASSLSGGGKNTEAFF.

This chain connects TRBV7-2 to TRBJ1-3; 7 positions agree with TRBD1. The CDR3 contains 16 residues. Germline CDR1 is SGHTA and CDR2 is FQGNSA. V lost 5 bases to trimming and J lost 1 base; unmatched junction nucleotides: 8. For the CDR3, the DNA is TGTGCCAGCAGCCCCTCAACAGGGGTTTCTGGAAACACCATATATTTT. This gives the protein CASSPSTGVSGNTIYF.

The rearrangement links TRBV28 to TRBJ1-6, with D perhaps matching TRBD1 (6 bases). From germline, CDR1 is MDHEN and CDR2 SYDVKM. V dropped 6 bases and J dropped 8 bases, with 20 bases sitting between them. The CDR3 totals 16 residues. The CDR3 region is CASRPTQGMVYSPLHF. DNA of the CDR3: TGTGCCAGCAGGCCGACACAGGGTATGGTGTATTCACCCCTCCACTTT.